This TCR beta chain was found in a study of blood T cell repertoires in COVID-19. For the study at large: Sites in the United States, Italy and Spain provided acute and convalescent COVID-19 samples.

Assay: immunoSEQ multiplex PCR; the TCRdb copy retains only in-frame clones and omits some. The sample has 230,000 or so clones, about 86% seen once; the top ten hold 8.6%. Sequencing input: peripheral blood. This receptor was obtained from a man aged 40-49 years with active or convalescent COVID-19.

CDR3 protein: CASSQDLGGSSGNTIYF. For the CDR3, the DNA is TGTGCCAGCAGCCAAGATCTGGGAGGGAGCTCTGGAAACACCATATATTTT. The chain uses TRBV4-2 and TRBJ1-3; D call uncertain. CDR3 length equals 17 residues. Germline assignment: CDR1 LGHNA and CDR2 YNFKEQ. Trimming removed 0 bases from V and 0 bases from J, with 12 bases in between.